Below are 8 T cell receptor beta chains sequenced from a single sample in a study of T cell changes during pregnancy in multiple sclerosis. Assay used: immunoSEQ multiplex PCR; TCRdb lists only in-frame clones, some missing. The sample consists of fewer than 110,000 clones, approximately 90% of them appearing once. The sequencing used peripheral blood, collected in the third trimester of pregnancy. Receptors were obtained from a female donor in good health, enrolled as a control in a pregnancy study.

This chain joins TRBV19 and TRBJ1-2; 7 nucleotides align to TRBD1. V trimming: 4 bases; J trimming: 2 bases; junction bases outside the gene matches: 7. Germline assignment: CDR1 LNHDA and CDR2 SQIVND (reference sequence). The length of the CDR3 is 15 residues. CDR3 DNA: TGTGCCAGTAGTACAGATATACAGGGGAACTATGGCTACACCTTC. It is translated as CASSTDIQGNYGYTF.

This clone has a single count. The chain links TRBV6-5 to TRBJ2-2; D gene unclear. Germline CDR1 and CDR2: MNHEY and SVGAGI. The CDR3 consists of 12 residues. V was clipped by 4 bases and J by 3 bases, with 3 bases between them. CDR3 region: CASSSYTGELFF. Written as DNA, the CDR3 is TGTGCCAGCAGTTCCTACACCGGGGAGCTGTTTTTT.

The chain combines TRBV30 with TRBJ2-2; D possibly corresponds to TRBD2 (6 bases). The CDR3 runs to 12 residues. The germline V gene encodes CDR1 GTSNPN and CDR2 SVGIG (reference sequence). Deletions cut 2 bases from V and 6 bases from J, with 7 bases between. The CDR3 is CAWSWGAGELFF. The CDR3 coding sequence is TGTGCCTGGAGTTGGGGGGCCGGGGAGCTGTTTTTT.

The J gene is TRBJ1-2, the V gene TRBV25-1; 8 bases map to TRBD1. This CDR3 has 13 residues. Germline-derived CDR1 and CDR2 are MGHDK and SYGVNS. V gave up 2 bases and J gave up 5 bases; unmatched junction bases: 1. CDR3: CASSEQGAYGYTF. The CDR3 DNA sequence: TGTGCCAGCAGTGAACAGGGGGCGTATGGCTACACCTTC.

The sample holds one count of this clone. The V and J genes are TRBV12-1 and TRBJ2-7; the table calls TRBD1, which could not be checked here. TRBV12-1 is annotated as a pseudogene. This CDR3 comprises 15 residues. CDR3 in amino acids: CASSLWDSLTYEQYF. CDR3 DNA sequence: TGTGCCAGCAGCTTATGGGACAGCCTAACCTACGAGCAGTACTTC.

The chain has TRBV11-3 and TRBJ1-2, with D maybe TRBD1 (5 bases). In germline, CDR1 is SGHNT, CDR2 YENEEA. Trimming took off 6 bases at V and 4 bases at J, with 15 bases between the two ends. The CDR3 is made up of 14 amino acids. CDR3 amino acids: CASRQAAGPYGYTF. The CDR3 DNA reads TGTGCCAGCAGACAAGCGGCGGGGCCCTATGGCTACACCTTC.

The rearrangement uses TRBV9 and TRBJ1-2, with 7 bases matching TRBD1. Germline lookup yields CDR1 SGDLS and CDR2 YYNGEE. Trimming removed 4 bases from V and 3 bases from J; junction bases left unmatched: 12. The CDR3 spans 16 residues. The CDR3 DNA follows: TGTGCCAGCAGCCCCGGGTGGGGGACAGAGTACTATGGCTACACCTTC. Translating gives CASSPGWGTEYYGYTF.

The chain carries TRBV30 and TRBJ2-2; a weak D match, TRBD2 (5 bases). V lost 0 bases and J 6 bases, leaving 8 bases between the germline ends. Germline V CDR1 and CDR2: GTSNPN, SVGIG (reference sequence). CDR3 length: 13 residues. Here the CDR3 reads CAWSVLEAGELFF. The CDR3 DNA is TGTGCCTGGAGTGTACTAGAGGCCGGGGAGCTGTTTTTT.